This TCR beta chain was identified during a study of T cell responses to AZD1222 COVID-19 vaccine. Study-wide results and caveats: Most donors were white British, females outnumbered males, and clonal diversity was possibly underestimated.

Using immunoSEQ multiplex PCR, the repertoire was profiled, and TCRdb retains in-frame clones only, with some absent. The table records more than 100,000 clones, about nine tenths of them present only once. Only one count was recorded for this clone. Its specificity is not known. The length of the CDR3 is 14 residues. Trimming pared 5 bases from V and 6 bases from J, leaving 14 bases between. Germline loops: CDR1 MNHEY, CDR2 SMNVEV (reference sequence). The sequencing used peripheral blood, collected on day 0 of AZD1222 vaccination. The gene calls are TRBV27 and TRBJ1-5, with no clear D. The clonotype originates from an adult in good health. CDR3 protein: CASSTLGARQPQHF. For the CDR3, the DNA is TGTGCCAGCAGTACTCTGGGTGCCCGTCAGCCCCAGCATTTT.